Sequencing of this T cell receptor beta chain was carried out in a study of PD-1 blockade in classical Hodgkin lymphoma. Exposure to brentuximab vedotin varied, and each patient had relapsed following autologous stem cell transplantation. The germline gives CDR1 LNHDA, CDR2 SQIVND (reference sequence). V was pared by 3 bases and J by 3 bases, with 3 bases of the junction left unmatched. The CDR3 length is 14 residues. The assay was immunoSEQ multiplex PCR, and TCRdb's table has in-frame clones only and misses some. The table lists 55,000 to 65,000 clones, approximately 92% of them singletons. The receptor was derived from a human donor with classical Hodgkin lymphoma. Here the sequenced sample was peripheral blood mononuclear cells (PBMCs), taken at baseline. The chain is built from TRBV19 and TRBJ2-3; TRBD2 matches at 7 bases. CDR3 amino acids: CASSMWGGTDTQYF. In nucleotides, the CDR3 is TGTGCCAGTAGTATGTGGGGGGGGACAGATACGCAGTATTTT.